A selection of T cell receptor beta chains follows, all from one sample in a study of T cells in placental villitis. Generated by immunoSEQ multiplex PCR, the TCRdb table keeps only in-frame clones and is missing some. Of about 5,900 clones in the sample, around 80% were seen once. Sequences were obtained from placental tissue containing maternal and fetal cells. All receptors derive from a human patient with infectious villitis; the placental T cells may come from both mother and fetus. Each CDR3 is given with its conserved first and last residue. D genes are given only for firm matches. Part of the rows lack a size; the others show once, few, many or a class for expanded clones.

TGCGCCAGCAGCCAAGAATACCGCGGGGGGGCAAGGGATACGCAGTATTTT	CASSQEYRGGARDTQYF	17	.	TRBJ2-3	TRBD2	TRBV4-1
TGTGCCACCAGTCCCGGACTAGCGGGGGCCTTCCAAGAGACCCAGTACTTC	CATSPGLAGAFQETQYF	17	.	TRBJ2-5	TRBD2	TRBV24-1
TGTGCCAGCAGTTACAAACGACTAGTCACAGATACGCAGTATTTT	CASSYKRLVTDTQYF	15	.	TRBJ2-3	.	TRBV6-2/TRBV6-3
TGTGCCAGCAGTGATTCGGAAGGGGAGACCCAGTACTTC	CASSDSEGETQYF	13	.	TRBJ2-5	.	TRBV27
TGCGCCAGCAGTCAAGTGGAGGGGAAGGCTTTCTTT	CASSQVEGKAFF	12	.	TRBJ1-1	.	TRBV4-3
TGTGCCAGCAGCTCCTACGGACAGCAAGAGACCCAGTACTTC	CASSSYGQQETQYF	14	few	TRBJ2-5	.	TRBV7-2
TGTGCCAGCAGTTCGGGGACAGGAGAAAAACTGTTTTTT	CASSSGTGEKLFF	13	.	TRBJ1-4	TRBD1	TRBV12-3/TRBV12-4
TGTGCCAGCAGCCTGAGCGGGGGGGCTTCCAATGAGCAGTTCTTC	CASSLSGGASNEQFF	15	.	TRBJ2-1	TRBD2	TRBV7-3
TGTGCCAGCAGCTCTCAGGGGGCTAATCAGCCCCAGCATTTT	CASSSQGANQPQHF	14	.	TRBJ1-5	TRBD1	TRBV7-9
TGTGCCAGCAGCCCTGGGAGGGGACCGGGCTACACCTTC	CASSPGRGPGYTF	13	.	TRBJ1-2	.	TRBV6-6
TGTGCCAGCAGCTTAAGGGACTCGGGACCGTTGAACACCGGGGAGCTGTTTTTT	CASSLRDSGPLNTGELFF	18	.	TRBJ2-2	.	TRBV7-2
TGTGCCAGCACCAACACAGGGGGGGGAACTGAAGCTTTCTTT	CASTNTGGGTEAFF	14	.	TRBJ1-1	TRBD1	TRBV6-5
TGTGCCAGCAGCTTGGAGCCAAATGAGCAGTTCTTC	CASSLEPNEQFF	12	.	TRBJ2-1	.	TRBV5-6
TGTGCCAGCAGCCCGGGACAGGGCTACAATGAGCAGTTCTTC	CASSPGQGYNEQFF	14	.	TRBJ2-1	TRBD1	TRBV7-9
TGTGCCAGCAGTTCCCCGAACACAGATACGCAGTATTTT	CASSSPNTDTQYF	13	.	TRBJ2-3	.	TRBV6-2/TRBV6-3
TGTGCCAGCAGCCAAGACGCAGCCTCTGGAAACACCATATATTTT	CASSQDAASGNTIYF	15	.	TRBJ1-3	.	TRBV4-2
TGTGCCAGCAGCGTAGACGACAGGGCTCAGCCCCAGCATTTT	CASSVDDRAQPQHF	14	.	TRBJ1-5	TRBD1	TRBV9
TGTGCCAGCAGTCCTCGAACTGGAGGCTACACCTTC	CASSPRTGGYTF	12	.	TRBJ1-2	.	TRBV27
TGTGCCAGCAGTCCGGGCGGGGTAGTTTATTCACCCCTCCACTTT	CASSPGGVVYSPLHF	15	.	TRBJ1-6	.	TRBV27